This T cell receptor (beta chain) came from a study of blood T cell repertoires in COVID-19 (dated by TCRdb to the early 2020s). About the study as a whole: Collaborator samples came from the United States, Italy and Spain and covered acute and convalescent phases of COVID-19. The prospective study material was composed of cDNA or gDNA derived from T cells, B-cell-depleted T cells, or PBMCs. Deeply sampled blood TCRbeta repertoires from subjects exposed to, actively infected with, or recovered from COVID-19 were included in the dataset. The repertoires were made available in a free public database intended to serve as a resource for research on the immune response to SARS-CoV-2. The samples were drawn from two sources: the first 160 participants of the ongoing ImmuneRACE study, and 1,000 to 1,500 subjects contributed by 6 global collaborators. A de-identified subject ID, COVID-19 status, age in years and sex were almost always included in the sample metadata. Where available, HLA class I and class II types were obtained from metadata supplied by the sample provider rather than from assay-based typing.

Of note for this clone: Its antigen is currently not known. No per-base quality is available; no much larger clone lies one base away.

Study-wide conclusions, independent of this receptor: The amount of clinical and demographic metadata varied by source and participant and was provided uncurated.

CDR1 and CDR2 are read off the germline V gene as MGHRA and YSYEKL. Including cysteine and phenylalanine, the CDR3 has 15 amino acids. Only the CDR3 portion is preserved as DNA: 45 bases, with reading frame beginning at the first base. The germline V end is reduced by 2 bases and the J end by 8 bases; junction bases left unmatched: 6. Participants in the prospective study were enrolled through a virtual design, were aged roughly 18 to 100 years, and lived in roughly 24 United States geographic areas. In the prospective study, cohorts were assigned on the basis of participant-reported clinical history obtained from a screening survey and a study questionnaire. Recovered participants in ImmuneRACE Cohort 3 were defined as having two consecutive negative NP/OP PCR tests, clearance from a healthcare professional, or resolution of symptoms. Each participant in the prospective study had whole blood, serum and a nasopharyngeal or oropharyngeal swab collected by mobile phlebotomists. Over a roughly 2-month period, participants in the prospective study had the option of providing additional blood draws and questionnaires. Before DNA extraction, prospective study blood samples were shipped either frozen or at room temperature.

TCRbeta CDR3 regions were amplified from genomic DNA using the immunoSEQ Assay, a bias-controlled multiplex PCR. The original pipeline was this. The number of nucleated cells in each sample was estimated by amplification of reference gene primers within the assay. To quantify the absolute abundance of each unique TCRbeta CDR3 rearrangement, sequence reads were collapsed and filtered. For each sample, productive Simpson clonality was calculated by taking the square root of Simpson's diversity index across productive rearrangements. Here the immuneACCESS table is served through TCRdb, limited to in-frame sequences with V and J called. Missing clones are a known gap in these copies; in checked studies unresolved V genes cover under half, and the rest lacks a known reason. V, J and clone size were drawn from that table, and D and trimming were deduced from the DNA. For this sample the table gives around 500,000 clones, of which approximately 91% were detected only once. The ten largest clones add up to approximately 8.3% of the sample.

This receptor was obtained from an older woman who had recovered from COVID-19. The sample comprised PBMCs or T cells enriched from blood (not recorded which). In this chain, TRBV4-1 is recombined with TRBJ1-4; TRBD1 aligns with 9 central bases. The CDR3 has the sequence CASSQWGQGREKLFF. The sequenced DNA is TGCGCCAGCAGCCAATGGGGACAGGGACGAGAAAAACTGTTTTTT.